The 20 T cell receptor beta chains presented below share a single source sample, sequenced in a study of blood T cell repertoires in COVID-19. Profiling relied on immunoSEQ multiplex PCR, and the TCRdb table lists in-frame clones only, not all of them. The profile covers about 200,000 clones, with more than 65% appearing a single time and roughly a tenth taken by the ten largest. Sequenced material: peripheral blood. All receptors come from a man aged 45-65 years with active or convalescent COVID-19.

The chain recombines TRBV3-1 (or the pseudogene TRBV3-2) with TRBJ2-1; a weak D match, TRBD1 (6 bases). The CDR3 length is 16 residues. Germline lookup yields CDR1 LGHDT and CDR2 YNNKEL (reference sequence). Trimming took 2 bases from V and 8 from J, leaving 19 bases between them. CDR3 bases: TGTGCCAGCAGCCAACCCCGGGACATAGCGAGGGATGAGCAGTTCTTC. Translation: CASSQPRDIARDEQFF.

The V and J genes are TRBV21-1 and TRBJ2-6; the DNA was not compared with TRBD1, the D call given in the table. TRBV21-1 is flagged as a pseudogene. CDR3 length equals 17 residues. The CDR3 DNA follows: TGTGCCAGCAGCGACCGGGACAGGGGGAAAGGGGCCAACGTCCTGACTTTC. As protein: CASSDRDRGKGANVLTF.

This rearrangement joins TRBV18 to TRBJ2-1; D gene uncertain. The V gene lost 1 base and the J gene lost 9 bases, with 10 bases spanning the gap. Germline assignment: CDR1 KGHSH and CDR2 LQKENI. The CDR3 runs to 13 residues. Written as DNA, the CDR3 is TGTGCCAGCTCACCACAGGCCGAGGCTGAGCAGTTCTTC. Its translation: CASSPQAEAEQFF.

The table lists this clone with a count of one. The genes are TRBV3-1 (or the pseudogene TRBV3-2) and TRBJ2-7; no clear D. The CDR3 runs to 13 residues. V was shortened by 3 bases and J by 1 base, with 7 bases between the two germline ends. Germline CDR1 is LGHDT and CDR2 is YNNKEL (reference sequence). CDR3: CASSQQRSYEQYF. The CDR3 bases are TGTGCCAGCAGCCAGCAGCGTTCCTACGAGCAGTACTTC.

J is TRBJ2-5 and V is TRBV2, with 10 bases matching TRBD1. Germline assignment: CDR1 SNHLY and CDR2 FYNNEI. This CDR3 is built from 14 residues. V trimming: 7 bases; J trimming: 7 bases; junction bases outside the gene matches: 9. This chain's CDR3 is CASNNRGQGSTQYF. In DNA, the CDR3 is TGTGCCAGCAACAACCGGGGACAGGGGTCGACCCAGTACTTC. The full variable domain, its missing parts supplied by reference TRBV2 and TRBJ2-5, is EPEVTQTPSHQVTQMGQEVILRCVPISNHLYFYWYRQILGQKVEFLVSFYNNEISEKSEIFDDQFSVERPDGSNFTLKIRSTKLEDSAMYFCASNNRGQGSTQYFGPGTRLLVL.

The chain employs TRBV6-6 and TRBJ1-4; 9 positions agree with TRBD1. The V and J ends lost 5 bases and 5 bases, in that order; junction bases with no gene match: 6. The CDR3 length is 15 residues. Per germline, CDR1 MNHNY and CDR2 SVGAGI (reference sequence). The CDR3 DNA sequence: TGTGCCAGCAGTCTTGGACAGGGGCGAAATGAAAAACTGTTTTTT. This gives the protein CASSLGQGRNEKLFF.

This chain connects TRBV28 to TRBJ1-3, with D possibly being TRBD1 (5 bases). The CDR3 sequence is 15 residues long. The ends were cut back, 7 bases at V and 0 bases at J, with 13 bases in the middle. Germline V gene sequence: CDR1 MDHEN, CDR2 SYDVKM. The CDR3 DNA reads TGTGCCAGCATTTCCAGGGTAAACTCTGGAAACACCATATATTTT. Protein product: CASISRVNSGNTIYF.

The rearrangement links TRBV21-1 to TRBJ2-4; TRBD2, the D gene given by the table, was not confirmed from the DNA. TRBV21-1 is a listed pseudogene. The CDR3 length is 18 residues. In DNA, the CDR3 is TGTGCCAGCAGCAAAGCGGAAAGGGGGGGCCAGGCCAAAAACATTCAGTACTTC. It codes for CASSKAERGGQAKNIQYF.

The rearrangement joins TRBV6-6 to TRBJ2-7; maybe TRBD1 (6 bases). CDR1 is MNHNY, CDR2 SVGAGI, per germline (reference sequence). This CDR3 is built from 13 residues. Trimming took 0 bases from V and 3 from J, leaving 6 bases between them. The CDR3 DNA reads as TGTGCCAGCAGTTACTCGACAGGCTACGAGCAGTACTTC. This codes for CASSYSTGYEQYF.

V usage is TRBV6-2 or TRBV6-3 and J usage is TRBJ2-7; no clear D. V shed 2 bases and J shed 3 bases, with 5 bases lying between them. The germline gives CDR1 MNHEY, CDR2 SVGEGT. The CDR3 consists of 12 residues. CDR3 sequence: CASSYPDYEQYF. For the CDR3, the DNA is TGTGCCAGCAGTTACCCAGACTACGAGCAGTACTTC.

The V and J genes are TRBV4-3 and TRBJ1-1, with 9 bases matching TRBD1. Germline lookup yields CDR1 LGHNA and CDR2 YSLEER. V trimming: 4 bases; J trimming: 5 bases; junction bases outside the gene matches: 8. CDR3 length: 15 residues. The CDR3 reads CASSLLQGAGTEAFF. The CDR3 DNA reads as TGCGCCAGCAGCCTTTTACAGGGGGCTGGGACTGAAGCTTTCTTT.

The CDR3 bases are TGTGCCAGCAGCTCCCAACAGGGTTCTGGTCAGCCCCAGCATTTT. It codes for CASSSQQGSGQPQHF. The genes are TRBV5-5 and TRBJ1-5; TRBD1 might be the D (6 bases). Trimming took 3 bases from V and 6 from J, leaving 16 bases between them. The CDR3 consists of 15 residues. Looked up from germline, CDR1 is SGHKS and CDR2 is YYEKEE (reference sequence).

This chain uses TRBV4-3 with TRBJ2-7; weak D call: TRBD1 (5 bases). Trimming left V 7 bases short and J 2 bases short, with 12 bases between. The CDR3 totals 13 residues. Germline V gene lookup returns CDR1 LGHNA and CDR2 YSLEER. For the CDR3, the DNA is TGCGCCAGCATAGGTGGGGCCCCCTACGAGCAGTACGTC. It codes for CASIGGAPYEQYV.

The rearrangement links TRBV5-4 to TRBJ2-5, with TRBD1 matching over 7 bases. The CDR3 contains 14 residues. Trimming cost V 4 bases and J 2 bases; bases outside gene matches: 5. Germline V gene lookup returns CDR1 SGHNT and CDR2 YYREEE (reference sequence). This chain's CDR3 is CASSRGDRQETQYF. CDR3 nucleotide sequence: TGTGCCAGCAGCCGAGGGGACAGACAAGAGACCCAGTACTTC.

This chain joins TRBV7-2 and TRBJ2-5; 12 nucleotides match TRBD2. The trim removed 4 bases at V and 7 bases at J, leaving 7 bases unmatched. Germline V gives CDR1 SGHTA, CDR2 FQGNSA. This CDR3 is 15 amino acids long. Here the CDR3 reads CASSSRLAGEGTQYF. CDR3 coding DNA: TGTGCCAGCAGCTCCCGACTAGCGGGAGAGGGGACCCAGTACTTC.

The V call is TRBV2, the J call TRBJ2-3, with D maybe TRBD2 (7 bases). V was pared by 7 bases and J by 3 bases, with 17 bases between. Germline values: CDR1 SNHLY, CDR2 FYNNEI. This CDR3 comprises 15 residues. CDR3 amino acids: CASTRRGGATDTQYF. The CDR3 DNA follows: TGTGCCAGCACCCGAAGGGGGGGGGCGACAGATACGCAGTATTTT.

The genes are TRBV5-1 and TRBJ2-7, with D possibly TRBD1 on 6 matching bases. Between the trimmed V and J ends, which lost 4 bases and 3 bases, there was a span of 20 bases. Looked up from germline, CDR1 is SGHRS and CDR2 is YFSETQ. The CDR3 covers 16 residues. The CDR3 sequence is CASSPFGLLGGYEQYV. The CDR3 bases are TGCGCCAGCAGCCCATTCGGTCTTCTAGGGGGCTACGAGCAGTACGTC.

This clone was observed a single time. This chain links TRBV3-1 (or the pseudogene TRBV3-2) with TRBJ2-7; TRBD1 matches 7 bases. After removal of 9 bases from V and 2 bases from J, the junction contained 13 bases not matched to a gene. The CDR3 loop spans 15 amino acids. The germline CDR1 and CDR2 sequences are LGHDT and YNNKEL (reference sequence). The CDR3 coding sequence is TGTGCCAGAGGGGATGGCCCAGGGGGAACCTACGAGCAGTACGTC. Amino acid sequence: CARGDGPGGTYEQYV.

The rearrangement links TRBV19 to TRBJ1-5; D is ambiguous. In germline, CDR1 is LNHDA, CDR2 SQIVND (reference sequence). The CDR3 extends over 13 amino acids. Trimming shortened V by 7 bases and J by 4 bases, and 11 bases separated the two germline ends. The DNA for the CDR3 is TGTGCCAGTAATTCAGGTTGGAATCAGCCCCAGCATTTT. Protein sequence: CASNSGWNQPQHF.

The chain recombines TRBV28 with TRBJ1-4, with D possibly matching TRBD1 (5 bases). CDR1 and CDR2 from the germline V gene are MDHEN and SYDVKM. With 6 bases removed from V and 6 bases from J, the gap between germline ends came to 20 bases. The CDR3 is 16 residues long. The CDR3 region has the DNA TGTGCCAGCAGCGCTACTCCGGGACGGGGGGATGAAAAACTGTTTTTT. It codes for CASSATPGRGDEKLFF.